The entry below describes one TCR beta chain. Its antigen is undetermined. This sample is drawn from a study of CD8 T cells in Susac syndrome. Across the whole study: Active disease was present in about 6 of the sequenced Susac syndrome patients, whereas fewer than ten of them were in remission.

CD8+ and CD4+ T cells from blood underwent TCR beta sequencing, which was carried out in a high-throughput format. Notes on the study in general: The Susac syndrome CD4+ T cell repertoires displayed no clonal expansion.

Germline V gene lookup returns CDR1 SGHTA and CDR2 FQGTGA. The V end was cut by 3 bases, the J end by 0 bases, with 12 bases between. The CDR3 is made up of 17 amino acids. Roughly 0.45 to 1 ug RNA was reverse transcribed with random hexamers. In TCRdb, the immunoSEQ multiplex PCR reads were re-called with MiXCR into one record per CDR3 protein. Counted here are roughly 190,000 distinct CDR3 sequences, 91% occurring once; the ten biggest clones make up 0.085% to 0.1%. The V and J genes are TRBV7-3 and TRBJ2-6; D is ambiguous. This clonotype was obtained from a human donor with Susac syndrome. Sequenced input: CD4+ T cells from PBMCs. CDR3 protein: CASSFGDAISGANVLTF. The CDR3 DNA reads TGTGCCAGCAGCTTTGGTGACGCAATCTCTGGGGCCAACGTCCTGACTTTC.